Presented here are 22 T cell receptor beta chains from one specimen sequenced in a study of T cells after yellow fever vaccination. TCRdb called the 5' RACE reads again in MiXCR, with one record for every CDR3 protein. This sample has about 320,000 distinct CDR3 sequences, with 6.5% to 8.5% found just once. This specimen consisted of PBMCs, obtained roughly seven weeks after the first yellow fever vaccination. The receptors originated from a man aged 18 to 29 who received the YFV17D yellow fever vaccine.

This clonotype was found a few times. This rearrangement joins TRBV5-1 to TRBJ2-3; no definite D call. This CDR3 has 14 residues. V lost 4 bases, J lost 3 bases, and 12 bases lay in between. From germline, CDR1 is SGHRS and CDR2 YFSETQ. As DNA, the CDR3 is TGCGCCAGCAGCCTTTTGATAGGGACAGATACGCAGTATTTT. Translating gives CASSLLIGTDTQYF.

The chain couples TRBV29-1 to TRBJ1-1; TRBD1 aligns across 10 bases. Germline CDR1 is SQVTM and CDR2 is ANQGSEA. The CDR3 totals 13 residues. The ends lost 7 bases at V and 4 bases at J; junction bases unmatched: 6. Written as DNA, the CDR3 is TGCAGCGGGGGGACAGGGGAGGGCACTGAAGCTTTCTTT. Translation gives CSGGTGEGTEAFF.

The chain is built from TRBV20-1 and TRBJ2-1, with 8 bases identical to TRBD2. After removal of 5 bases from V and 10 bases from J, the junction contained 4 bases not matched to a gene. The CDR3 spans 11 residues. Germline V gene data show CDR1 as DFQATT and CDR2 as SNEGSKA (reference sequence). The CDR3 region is CSAREGGEQFF. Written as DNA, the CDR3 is TGCAGTGCTCGGGAGGGTGGCGAGCAGTTCTTC.

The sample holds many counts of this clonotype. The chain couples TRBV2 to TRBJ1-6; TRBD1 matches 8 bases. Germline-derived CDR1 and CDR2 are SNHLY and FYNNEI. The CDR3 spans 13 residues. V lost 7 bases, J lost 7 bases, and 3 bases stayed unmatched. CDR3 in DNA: TGTGCCAGCACGACAGGGGTGAATTCACCCCTCCACTTT. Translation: CASTTGVNSPLHF.

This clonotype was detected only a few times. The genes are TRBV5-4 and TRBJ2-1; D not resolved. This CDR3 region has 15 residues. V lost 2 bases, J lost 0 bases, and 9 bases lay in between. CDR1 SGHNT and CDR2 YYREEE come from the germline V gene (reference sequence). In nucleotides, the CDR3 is TGTGCCAGCAGCTTACAGCCTAGCTCCTACAATGAGCAGTTCTTC. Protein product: CASSLQPSSYNEQFF.

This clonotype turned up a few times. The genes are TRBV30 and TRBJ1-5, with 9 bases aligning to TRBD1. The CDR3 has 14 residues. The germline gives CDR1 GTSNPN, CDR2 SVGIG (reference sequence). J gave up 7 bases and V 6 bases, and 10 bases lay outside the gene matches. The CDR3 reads CACGQGSVGQPQHF. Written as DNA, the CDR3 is TGTGCCTGCGGACAGGGGTCCGTCGGGCAGCCCCAGCATTTT. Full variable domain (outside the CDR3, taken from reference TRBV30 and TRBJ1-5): SQTIHQWPATLVQPVGSPLSLECTVEGTSNPNLYWYRQAAGRGLQLLFYSVGIGQISSEVPQNLSASRPQDRQFILSSKKLLLSDSGFYLCACGQGSVGQPQHFGDGTRLSIL.

DNA for the CDR3: TGCAGTGCTAGTATCCAGCCCTATGGCTACACCTTC. Amino acid sequence: CSASIQPYGYTF. V gene TRBV20-1 combines with J gene TRBJ1-2; D is uncertain. CDR3 length equals 12 residues. The ends were cut back, 3 bases at V and 4 bases at J, with 9 bases in the middle. Germline lookup yields CDR1 DFQATT and CDR2 SNEGSKA (reference sequence).

CDR3 amino acids: CASSPGTGGTLVETQYF. Written as DNA, the CDR3 is TGTGCCAGCTCACCTGGGACAGGGGGTACCCTCGTGGAGACCCAGTACTTC. The J gene is TRBJ2-5, the V gene TRBV18; 11 nucleotides align to TRBD1. Germline V lookup: CDR1 KGHSH, CDR2 LQKENI. The V segment lost 3 bases and the J segment 5 bases; nucleotides outside the gene matches: 11. The CDR3 covers 17 residues.

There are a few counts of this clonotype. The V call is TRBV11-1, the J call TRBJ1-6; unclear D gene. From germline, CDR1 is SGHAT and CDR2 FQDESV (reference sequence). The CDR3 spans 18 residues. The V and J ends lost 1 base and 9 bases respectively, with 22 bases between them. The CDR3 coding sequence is TGTGCCAGCAGCTTAGGGTGGAATGACCCCACTTGGGGTTCACCCCTCCACTTT. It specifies CASSLGWNDPTWGSPLHF.

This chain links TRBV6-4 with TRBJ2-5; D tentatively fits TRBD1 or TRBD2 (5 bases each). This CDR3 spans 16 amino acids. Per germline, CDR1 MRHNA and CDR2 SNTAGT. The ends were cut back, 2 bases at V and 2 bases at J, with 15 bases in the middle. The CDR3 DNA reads TGTGCCAGCAGTGACGTCGTACGGGGCCCACAAGAGACCCAGTACTTC. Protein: CASSDVVRGPQETQYF.

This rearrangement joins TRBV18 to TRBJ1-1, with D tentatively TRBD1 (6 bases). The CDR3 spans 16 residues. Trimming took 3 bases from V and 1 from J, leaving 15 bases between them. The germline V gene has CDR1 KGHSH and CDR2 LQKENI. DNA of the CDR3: TGTGCCAGCTCACCCCTCCTTGGGACACCGAACACTGAAGCTTTCTTT. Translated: CASSPLLGTPNTEAFF.

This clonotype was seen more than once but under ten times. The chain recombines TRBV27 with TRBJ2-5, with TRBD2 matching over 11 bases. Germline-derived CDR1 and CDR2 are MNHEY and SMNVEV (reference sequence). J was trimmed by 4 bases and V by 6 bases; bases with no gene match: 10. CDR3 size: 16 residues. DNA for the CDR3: TGTGCCAGCAGGCCATGGGGTAGCGGGGGGGCAGAGACCCAGTACTTC. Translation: CASRPWGSGGAETQYF.

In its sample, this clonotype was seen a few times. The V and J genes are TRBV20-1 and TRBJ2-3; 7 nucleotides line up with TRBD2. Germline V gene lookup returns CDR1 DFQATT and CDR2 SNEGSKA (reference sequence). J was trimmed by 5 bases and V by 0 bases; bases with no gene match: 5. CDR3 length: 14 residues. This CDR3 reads CSAREGPSGDTQYF. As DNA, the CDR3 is TGCAGTGCTAGAGAAGGACCTAGCGGAGATACGCAGTATTTT.

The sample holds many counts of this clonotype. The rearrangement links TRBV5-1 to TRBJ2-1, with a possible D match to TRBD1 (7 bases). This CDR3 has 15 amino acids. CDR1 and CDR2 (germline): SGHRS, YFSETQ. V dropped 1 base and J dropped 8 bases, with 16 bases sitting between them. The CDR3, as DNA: TGCGCCAGCAGCTTGTCGGCAGGGGGAGGAGATGAGCAGTTCTTC. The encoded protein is CASSLSAGGGDEQFF.

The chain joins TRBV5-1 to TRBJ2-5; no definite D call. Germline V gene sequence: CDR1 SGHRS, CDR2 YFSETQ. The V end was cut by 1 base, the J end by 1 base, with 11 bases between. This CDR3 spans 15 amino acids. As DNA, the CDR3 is TGCGCCAGCAGCTTGCGACATGGGCTCCAAGAGACCCAGTACTTC. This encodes CASSLRHGLQETQYF.

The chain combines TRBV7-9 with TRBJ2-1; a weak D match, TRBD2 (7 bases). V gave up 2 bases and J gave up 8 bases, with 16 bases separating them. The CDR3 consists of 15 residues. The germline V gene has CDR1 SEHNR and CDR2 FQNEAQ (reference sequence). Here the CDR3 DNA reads TGTGCCAGCAGCTTATGGGGGGGGGCTCTCGATGAGCAGTTCTTC. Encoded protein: CASSLWGGALDEQFF. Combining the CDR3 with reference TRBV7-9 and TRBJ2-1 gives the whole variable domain DTGVSQNPRHKITKRGQNVTFRCDPISEHNRLYWYRQTLGQGPEFLTYFQNEAQLEKSRLLSDRFSAERPKGSFSTLEIQRTEQGDSAMYLCASSLWGGALDEQFFGPGTRLTVL.

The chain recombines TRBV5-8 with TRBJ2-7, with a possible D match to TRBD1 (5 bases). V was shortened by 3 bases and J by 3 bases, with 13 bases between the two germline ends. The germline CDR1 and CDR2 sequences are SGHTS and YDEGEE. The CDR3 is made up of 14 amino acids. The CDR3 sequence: CASSYNTGVYEQYV. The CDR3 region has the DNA TGTGCCAGCAGCTACAACACAGGAGTCTACGAGCAGTACGTC.

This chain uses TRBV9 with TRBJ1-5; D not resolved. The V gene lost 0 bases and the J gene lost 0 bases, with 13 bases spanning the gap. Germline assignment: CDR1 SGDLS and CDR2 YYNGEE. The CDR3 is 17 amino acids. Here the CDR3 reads CASSVGPWGNSNQPQHF. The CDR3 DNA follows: TGTGCCAGCAGCGTAGGACCGTGGGGAAATAGCAATCAGCCCCAGCATTTT.

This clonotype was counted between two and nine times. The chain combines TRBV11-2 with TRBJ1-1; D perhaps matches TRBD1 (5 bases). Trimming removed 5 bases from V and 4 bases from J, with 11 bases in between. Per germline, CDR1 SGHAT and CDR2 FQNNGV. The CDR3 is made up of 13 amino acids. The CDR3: CASSPRAGTEAFF. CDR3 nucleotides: TGTGCCAGCAGCCCCAGGGCGGGCACTGAAGCTTTCTTT.

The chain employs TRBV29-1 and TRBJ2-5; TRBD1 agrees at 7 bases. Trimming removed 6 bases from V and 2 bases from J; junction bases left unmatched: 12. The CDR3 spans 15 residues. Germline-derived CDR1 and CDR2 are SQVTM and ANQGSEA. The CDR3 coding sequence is TGCAGCGTCGAACCAACAGGGGAACTTCAAGAGACCCAGTACTTC. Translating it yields CSVEPTGELQETQYF.

DNA of the CDR3: TGTGCCAGCAGCTTAGTCTGGGCTAGCGGGGCTACTGAGCAGTTCTTC. This codes for CASSLVWASGATEQFF. The chain has TRBV7-6 and TRBJ2-1, with 9 positions matching TRBD2. CDR3 size: 16 residues. The germline gives CDR1 SGHVS, CDR2 FNYEAQ. V trimming: 1 base; J trimming: 9 bases; junction bases outside the gene matches: 10. The entire variable domain, with the rest obtained from reference TRBV7-6 and TRBJ2-1, is as follows: GAGVSQSPRYKVTKRGQDVALRCDPISGHVSLYWYRQALGQGPEFLTYFNYEAQQDKSGLPNDRFSAERPEGSISTLTIQRTEQRDSAMYRCASSLVWASGATEQFFGPGTRLTVL.

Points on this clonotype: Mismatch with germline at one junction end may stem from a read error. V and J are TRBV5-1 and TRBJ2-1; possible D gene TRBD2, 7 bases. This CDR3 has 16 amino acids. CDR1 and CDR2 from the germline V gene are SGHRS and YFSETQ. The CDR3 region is CASSSGWGGAYNDQFF. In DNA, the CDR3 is TGCGCCAGCAGCTCCGGATGGGGGGGCGCCTACAATGATCAGTTCTTC. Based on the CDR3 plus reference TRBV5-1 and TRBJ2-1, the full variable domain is KAGVTQTPRYLIKTRGQQVTLSCSPISGHRSVSWYQQTPGQGLQFLFEYFSETQRNKGNFPGRFSGRQFSNSRSEMNVSTLELGDSALYLCASSSGWGGAYNDQFFGPGTRLTVL.